These 14 T cell receptor beta chains were all obtained from the same sample, sequenced in a study of blood T cell repertoires in COVID-19. Data came from immunoSEQ multiplex PCR; TCRdb stores just in-frame clones and leaves some out. The sample contains 200,000 to 250,000 clones, 90% of which appear only once. Material for sequencing was PBMCs or T cells enriched from blood (not recorded which). The receptors here all came from a man aged 25 to 40 who had been exposed to COVID-19.

The chain employs TRBV5-1 and TRBJ2-7, with 15 bases aligning to TRBD2. With 1 base clipped from V and 4 bases from J, the junction kept 12 bases outside the gene matches. The length of the CDR3 is 19 residues. Germline V gene data show CDR1 as SGHRS and CDR2 as YFSETQ. This CDR3 reads CASSLWPGTSGGTTYEQYF. The CDR3 region has the DNA TGCGCCAGCAGCTTGTGGCCCGGGACTAGCGGGGGGACAACTTACGAGCAGTACTTC.

V gene TRBV28 combines with J gene TRBJ2-5; weak D call: TRBD2 (6 bases). V dropped 4 bases and J dropped 5 bases, with 17 bases sitting between them. The CDR3 totals 15 residues. Per germline, CDR1 MDHEN and CDR2 SYDVKM. CDR3 in amino acids: CASSSPGEGSETQYF. CDR3 sequence (DNA): TGTGCCAGCAGTTCTCCGGGGGAAGGCAGCGAGACCCAGTACTTC.

The CDR3 is CATREGWVDQPQHF. In DNA, the CDR3 is TGTGCCACCAGAGAGGGATGGGTCGATCAGCCCCAGCATTTT. The rearrangement links TRBV15 to TRBJ1-5; no firm D call. This CDR3 is built from 14 residues. Germline V CDR1 and CDR2: LNHNV, YYDKDF (reference sequence). Between the trimmed V and J ends, which lost 6 bases and 5 bases, there was a span of 14 bases.

The chain couples TRBV9 to TRBJ1-1; no reliable D call. Trimming stripped 0 bases from V and 1 base from J, with 4 bases between. The CDR3 loop spans 13 amino acids. Germline CDR1 is SGDLS and CDR2 is YYNGEE. The CDR3 DNA reads TGTGCCAGCAGCGTAGACAGGAACACTGAAGCTTTCTTT. Translating it yields CASSVDRNTEAFF.

The rearrangement links TRBV6-4 to TRBJ1-1, with a tentative D call TRBD1 (6 bases). Trimming took off 2 bases at V and 1 base at J, with 11 bases between the two ends. The CDR3 has 15 amino acids. Germline V lookup: CDR1 MRHNA, CDR2 SNTAGT. The CDR3, as DNA: TGTGCCAGCAGTGACAGGGGGATAGGGAACACTGAAGCTTTCTTT. Translation gives CASSDRGIGNTEAFF.

The chain recombines TRBV6-2 or TRBV6-3 with TRBJ2-3; D ambiguous. The germline V gene encodes CDR1 MNHEY and CDR2 SVGEGT. V lost 5 bases to trimming and J lost 8 bases, with 14 bases between them. This CDR3 comprises 13 residues. CDR3 amino acids: CASSPRSVGTQYF. Written as DNA, the CDR3 is TGTGCCAGCAGTCCCCGGAGTGTTGGTACGCAGTATTTT.

The chain carries TRBV25-1 and TRBJ1-3; TRBD1 is a possible D gene (5 bases). The CDR3 contains 16 residues. V lost 3 bases and J 3 bases, leaving 15 bases between the germline ends. The germline V gene has CDR1 MGHDK and CDR2 SYGVNS. The CDR3 spells CASSDLRERYGNTIYF. The CDR3 bases are TGTGCCAGCAGTGATCTCAGGGAACGTTATGGAAACACCATATATTTT.

The CDR3 DNA follows: TGCGCCAGCAGCATGGACCCCGCAGGGGCAAGCGTCCTTAATGAAGAAAAACTGTTTTTT. Its translation: CASSMDPAGASVLNEEKLFF. The chain joins TRBV4-1 to TRBJ1-4; a possible D gene is TRBD1 (6 bases). The CDR3 spans 20 residues. Germline values: CDR1 MGHRA, CDR2 YSYEKL. V was pared by 5 bases and J by 8 bases, with 33 bases between.

The chain recombines TRBV3-1 (or the pseudogene TRBV3-2) with TRBJ2-3; 8 bases agree with TRBD2. The junction had 14 bases not matched to a gene; V was cut back by 6 bases and J by 6 bases. This CDR3 has 16 residues. Germline values: CDR1 LGHDT, CDR2 YNNKEL (reference sequence). The CDR3 region is CASSYRVGGAGDTQYF. CDR3 nucleotide sequence: TGTGCCAGCAGTTATCGTGTCGGGGGGGCCGGGGATACGCAGTATTTT.

The gene calls are TRBV9 and TRBJ1-6, with D perhaps TRBD1 (5 bases). The germline V gene has CDR1 SGDLS and CDR2 YYNGEE. V was cut by 4 bases and J by 6 bases, with 11 bases left in between. The CDR3 is made up of 14 amino acids. The CDR3 region is CASSLAGRNSPLHF. CDR3 in DNA: TGTGCCAGCAGCTTAGCAGGGCGTAATTCACCCCTCCACTTT.

The V call is TRBV5-4, the J call TRBJ2-5; D may be TRBD1 (6 bases). The V and J ends lost 1 base and 5 bases respectively, with 15 bases between them. Germline assignment: CDR1 SGHNT and CDR2 YYREEE (reference sequence). The CDR3 has 15 residues. In DNA, the CDR3 is TGTGCCAGCAGCTTGAGGGTGGGGGCAAAGGAGACCCAGTACTTC. This encodes CASSLRVGAKETQYF.

The chain has TRBV2 and TRBJ1-5; 7 bases are shared with TRBD1. The CDR3 covers 14 residues. Trimming took 3 bases from V and 5 from J; bases not matched to a gene: 4. The germline gives CDR1 SNHLY, CDR2 FYNNEI. CDR3 region: CASSETGTYQPQHF. DNA for the CDR3: TGTGCCAGCAGTGAGACAGGGACTTATCAGCCCCAGCATTTT. Filled out from reference TRBV2 and TRBJ1-5, the complete variable domain reads EPEVTQTPSHQVTQMGQEVILRCVPISNHLYFYWYRQILGQKVEFLVSFYNNEISEKSEIFDDQFSVERPDGSNFTLKIRSTKLEDSAMYFCASSETGTYQPQHFGDGTRLSIL.

The rearrangement joins TRBV7-9 to TRBJ1-2, with D possibly being TRBD1 (5 bases). Germline lookup yields CDR1 SEHNR and CDR2 FQNEAQ (reference sequence). Trimming pared 1 base from V and 3 bases from J, leaving 9 bases between. This CDR3 is 14 amino acids long. The CDR3 DNA reads TGTGCCAGCAGCTTAGGGTCGGGGGACTATGGCTACACCTTC. This sequence encodes CASSLGSGDYGYTF.

This sequence joins TRBV5-6 and TRBJ1-5, with 8 bases matching TRBD1. The CDR3 length is 16 residues. After removal of 1 base from V and 4 bases from J, the junction contained 7 bases not matched to a gene. Germline V gene data show CDR1 as SGHDT and CDR2 as YYEEEE. The CDR3 spells CASSLLDRTGNQPQHF. Here the CDR3 DNA reads TGTGCCAGCAGCTTGTTAGACAGGACAGGGAATCAGCCCCAGCATTTT.